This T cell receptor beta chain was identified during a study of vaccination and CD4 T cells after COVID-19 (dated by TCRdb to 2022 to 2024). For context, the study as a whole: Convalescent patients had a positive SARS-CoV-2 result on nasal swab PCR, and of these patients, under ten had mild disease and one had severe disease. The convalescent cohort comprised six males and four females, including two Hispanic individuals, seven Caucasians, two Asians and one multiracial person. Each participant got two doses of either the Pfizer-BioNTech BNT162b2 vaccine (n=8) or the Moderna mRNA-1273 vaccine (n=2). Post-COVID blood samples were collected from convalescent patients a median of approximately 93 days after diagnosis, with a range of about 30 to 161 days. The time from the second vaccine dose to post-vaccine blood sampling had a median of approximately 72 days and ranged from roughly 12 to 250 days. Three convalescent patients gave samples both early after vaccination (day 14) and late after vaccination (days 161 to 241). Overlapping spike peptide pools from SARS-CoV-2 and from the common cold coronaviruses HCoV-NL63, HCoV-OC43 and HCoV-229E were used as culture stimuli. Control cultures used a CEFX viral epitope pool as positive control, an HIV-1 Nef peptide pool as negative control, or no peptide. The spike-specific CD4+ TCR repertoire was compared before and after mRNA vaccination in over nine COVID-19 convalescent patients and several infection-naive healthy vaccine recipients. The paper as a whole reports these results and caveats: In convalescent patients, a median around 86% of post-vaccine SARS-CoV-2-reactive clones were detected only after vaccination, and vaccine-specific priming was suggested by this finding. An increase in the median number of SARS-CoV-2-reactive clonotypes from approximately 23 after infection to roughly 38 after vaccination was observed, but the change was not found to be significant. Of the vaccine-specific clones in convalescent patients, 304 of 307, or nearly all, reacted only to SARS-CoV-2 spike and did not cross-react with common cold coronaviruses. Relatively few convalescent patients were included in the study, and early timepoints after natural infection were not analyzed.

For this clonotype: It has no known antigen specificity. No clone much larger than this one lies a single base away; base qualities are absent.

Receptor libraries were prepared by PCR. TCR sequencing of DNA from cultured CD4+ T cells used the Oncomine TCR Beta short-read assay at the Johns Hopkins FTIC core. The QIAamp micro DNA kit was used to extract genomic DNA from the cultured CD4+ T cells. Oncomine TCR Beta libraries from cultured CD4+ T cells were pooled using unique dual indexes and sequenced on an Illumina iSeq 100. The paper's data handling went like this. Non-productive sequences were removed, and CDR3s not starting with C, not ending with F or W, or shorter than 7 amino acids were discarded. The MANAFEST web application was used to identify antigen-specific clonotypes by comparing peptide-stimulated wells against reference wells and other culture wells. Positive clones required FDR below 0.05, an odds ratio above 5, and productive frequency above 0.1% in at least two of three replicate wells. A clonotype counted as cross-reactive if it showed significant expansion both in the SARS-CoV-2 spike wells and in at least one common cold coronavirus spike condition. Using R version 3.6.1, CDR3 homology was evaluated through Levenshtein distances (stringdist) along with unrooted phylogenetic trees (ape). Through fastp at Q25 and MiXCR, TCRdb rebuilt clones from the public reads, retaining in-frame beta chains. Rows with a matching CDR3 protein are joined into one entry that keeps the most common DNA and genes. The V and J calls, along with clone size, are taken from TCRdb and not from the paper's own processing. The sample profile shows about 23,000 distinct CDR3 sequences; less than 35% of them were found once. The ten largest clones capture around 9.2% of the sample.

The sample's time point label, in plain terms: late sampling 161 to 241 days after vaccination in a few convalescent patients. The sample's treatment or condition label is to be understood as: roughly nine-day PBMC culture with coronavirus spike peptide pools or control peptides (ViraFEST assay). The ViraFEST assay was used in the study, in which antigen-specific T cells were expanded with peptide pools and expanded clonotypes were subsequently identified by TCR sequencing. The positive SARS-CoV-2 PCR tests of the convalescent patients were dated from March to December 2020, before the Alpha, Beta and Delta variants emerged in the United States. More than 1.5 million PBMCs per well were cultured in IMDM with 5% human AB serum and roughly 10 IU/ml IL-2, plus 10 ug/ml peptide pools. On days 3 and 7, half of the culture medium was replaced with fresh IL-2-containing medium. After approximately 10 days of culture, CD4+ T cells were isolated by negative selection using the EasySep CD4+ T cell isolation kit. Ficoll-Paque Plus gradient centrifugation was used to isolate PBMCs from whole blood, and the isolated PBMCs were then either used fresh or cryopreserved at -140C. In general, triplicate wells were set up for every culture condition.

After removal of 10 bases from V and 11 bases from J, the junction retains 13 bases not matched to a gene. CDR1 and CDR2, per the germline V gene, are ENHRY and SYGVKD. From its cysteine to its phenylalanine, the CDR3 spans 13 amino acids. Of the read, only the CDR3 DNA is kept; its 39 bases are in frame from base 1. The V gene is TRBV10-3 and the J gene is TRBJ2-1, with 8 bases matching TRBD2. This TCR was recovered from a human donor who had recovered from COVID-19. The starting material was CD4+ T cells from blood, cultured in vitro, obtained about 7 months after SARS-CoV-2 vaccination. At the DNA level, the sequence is TGTGCCACCCTGGCCTTCGGGGGGGAAAAGCAGTTCTTC. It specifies CATLAFGGEKQFF.